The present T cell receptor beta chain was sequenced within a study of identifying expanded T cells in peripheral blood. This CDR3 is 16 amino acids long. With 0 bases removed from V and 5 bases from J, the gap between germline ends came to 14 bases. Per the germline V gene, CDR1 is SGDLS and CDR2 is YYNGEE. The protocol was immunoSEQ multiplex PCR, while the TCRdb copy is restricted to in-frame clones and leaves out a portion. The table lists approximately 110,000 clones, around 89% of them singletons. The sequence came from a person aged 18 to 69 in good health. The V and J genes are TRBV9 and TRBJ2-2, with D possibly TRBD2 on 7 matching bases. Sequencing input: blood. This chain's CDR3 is CASSVAGGLGTGELFF. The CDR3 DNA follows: TGTGCCAGCAGCGTAGCCGGGGGGCTGGGGACCGGGGAGCTGTTTTTT.